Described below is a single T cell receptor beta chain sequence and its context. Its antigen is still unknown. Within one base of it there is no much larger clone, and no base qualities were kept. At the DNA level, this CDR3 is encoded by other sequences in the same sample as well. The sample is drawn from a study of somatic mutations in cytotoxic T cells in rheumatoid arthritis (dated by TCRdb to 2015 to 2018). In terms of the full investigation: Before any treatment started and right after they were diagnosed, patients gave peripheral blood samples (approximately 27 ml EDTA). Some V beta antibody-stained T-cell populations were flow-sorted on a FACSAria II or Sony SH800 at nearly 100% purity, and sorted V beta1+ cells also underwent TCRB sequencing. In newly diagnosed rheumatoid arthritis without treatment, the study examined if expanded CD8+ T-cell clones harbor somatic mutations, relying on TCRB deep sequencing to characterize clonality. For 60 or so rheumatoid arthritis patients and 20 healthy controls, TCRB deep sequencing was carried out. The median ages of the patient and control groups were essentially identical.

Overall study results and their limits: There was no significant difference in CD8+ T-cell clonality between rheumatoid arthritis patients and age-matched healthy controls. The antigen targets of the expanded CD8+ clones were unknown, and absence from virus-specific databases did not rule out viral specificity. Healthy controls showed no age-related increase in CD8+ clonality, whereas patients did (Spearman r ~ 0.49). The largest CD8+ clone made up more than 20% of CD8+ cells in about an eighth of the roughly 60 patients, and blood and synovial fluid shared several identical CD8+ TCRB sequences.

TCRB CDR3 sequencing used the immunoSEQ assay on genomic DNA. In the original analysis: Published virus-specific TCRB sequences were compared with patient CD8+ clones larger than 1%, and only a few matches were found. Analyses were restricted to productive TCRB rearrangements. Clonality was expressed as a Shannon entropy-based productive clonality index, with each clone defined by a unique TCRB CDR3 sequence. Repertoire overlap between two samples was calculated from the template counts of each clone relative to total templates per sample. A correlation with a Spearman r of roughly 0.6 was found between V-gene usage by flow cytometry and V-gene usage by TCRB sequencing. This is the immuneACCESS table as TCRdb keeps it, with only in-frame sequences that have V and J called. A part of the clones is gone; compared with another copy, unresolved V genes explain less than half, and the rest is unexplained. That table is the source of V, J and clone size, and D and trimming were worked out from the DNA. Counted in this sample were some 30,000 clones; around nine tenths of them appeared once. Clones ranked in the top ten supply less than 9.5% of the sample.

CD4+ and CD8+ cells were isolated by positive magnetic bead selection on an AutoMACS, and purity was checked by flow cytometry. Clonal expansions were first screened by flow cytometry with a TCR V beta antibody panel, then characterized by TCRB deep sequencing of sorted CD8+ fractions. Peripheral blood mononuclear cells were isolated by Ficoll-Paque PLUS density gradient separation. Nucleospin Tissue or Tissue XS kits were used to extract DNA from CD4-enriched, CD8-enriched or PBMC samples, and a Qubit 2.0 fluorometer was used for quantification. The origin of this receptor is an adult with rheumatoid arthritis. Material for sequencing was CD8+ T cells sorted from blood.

The sequence in DNA is TGCGCCAGCAGCTATAGCGGGGGTTCCTACGAGCAGTACTTC. The translation is CASSYSGGSYEQYF. The rearrangement joined TRBV5-1 to TRBJ2-7; 9 bases in between match TRBD2. The CDR3 goes from the cysteine to the phenylalanine over 14 residues. The DNA shown is the 42-base CDR3, in frame from base 1. Trimmed from V: 3 bases; trimmed from J: 1 base; junction bases lacking a gene match: 2. The germline V gene supplies CDR1 SGHRS and CDR2 YFSETQ.